These T cell receptor beta chains were read from a single sample in a study of T cells in localized non-small cell lung cancer. The repertoire was sequenced with immunoSEQ multiplex PCR; TCRdb's copy has only in-frame clones and lacks some. The data hold roughly 31,000 clones, with around 89% observed a single time. Sequences were derived from peripheral blood, sampled before any cancer treatment. Receptors originate from a woman aged 40 to 75 with stage I lung adenocarcinoma. The CDR3 runs from the conserved cysteine through the conserved F or W. Fields, in order: J gene, V gene, clone size, D gene, CDR3 protein, CDR3 DNA. The D gene is left open where the match is weak. The size field is filled for only some rows; it gives once, few, many or a size class.

>TRBJ2-7|TRBV6-5|.|.
CASTTGGRYEQYF
TGTGCCAGCACGACAGGCGGACGCTACGAGCAGTACTTC
>TRBJ2-4|TRBV5-1|.|.
CASSLGDVAKNIQYF
TGCGCCAGCAGCTTGGGAGATGTAGCCAAAAACATTCAGTACTTC
>TRBJ2-5|TRBV7-9|.|.
CASSPGGRETQYF
TGTGCCAGCAGCCCGGGTGGACGGGAGACCCAGTACTTC
>TRBJ2-7|TRBV7-6|.|.
CASSLGGDYEQYF
TGTGCCAGCAGCTTAGGGGGAGACTACGAGCAGTACTTC
>TRBJ2-1|TRBV7-9|.|.
CASSSSGTSGNEQFF
TGTGCCAGCAGCTCCTCCGGGACCTCGGGGAATGAGCAGTTCTTC
>TRBJ1-4|TRBV9|.|TRBD1
CASSALTGAPNEKLFF
TGTGCCAGCAGCGCCCTAACAGGGGCGCCTAATGAAAAACTGTTTTTT
>TRBJ2-7|TRBV10-3|.|.
CAISESLEQYF
TGTGCCATCAGTGAGTCTTTGGAGCAGTACTTC
>TRBJ1-6|TRBV19|.|TRBD1
CASKTGQGEPVNSPLHF
TGTGCCAGTAAAACAGGACAGGGTGAGCCAGTTAATTCACCCCTCCACTTT
>TRBJ2-6|TRBV11-2|.|.
CASSFQGTGANVLTF
TGTGCCAGCAGCTTTCAAGGGACTGGGGCCAACGTCCTGACTTTC
>TRBJ2-1|TRBV7-2|once|.
CASSSGVFYNEQFF
TGTGCCAGCAGCTCCGGAGTTTTCTACAATGAGCAGTTCTTC
>TRBJ1-2|TRBV6-4|few|.
CASSDSRGEGYTF
TGTGCCAGCAGTGACTCAAGGGGTGAAGGCTACACCTTC
>TRBJ1-1|TRBV28|.|.
CASGIGGYRAFF
TGTGCCAGTGGGATCGGGGGATATCGGGCTTTCTTT
>TRBJ2-7|TRBV7-9|.|.
CASSLDFVQYF
TGTGCCAGCAGCTTAGATTTTGTGCAGTACTTC
>TRBJ2-3|TRBV5-1|.|.
CASSFVGTSTDTQYF
TGCGCCAGCAGCTTTGTCGGAACTAGCACAGATACGCAGTATTTT
>TRBJ1-1|TRBV30|.|.
CAWSVLGGNAEAFF
TGTGCCTGGAGTGTACTCGGGGGAAACGCTGAAGCTTTCTTT
>TRBJ1-1|TRBV28|.|.
CASSLRARMLAFF
TGTGCCAGCAGTTTACGGGCCAGGATGTTGGCTTTCTTT
>TRBJ2-1|TRBV19|.|.
CASSIEGWNEQFF
TGTGCCAGTAGTATAGAAGGATGGAATGAGCAGTTCTTC
>TRBJ1-1|TRBV27|few|TRBD1
CASSFGNDREDTEAFF
TGTGCCAGCAGTTTCGGAAATGACAGGGAGGACACTGAAGCTTTCTTT
>TRBJ1-3|TRBV30|.|.
CAWTGGSGNTIYF
TGTGCCTGGACCGGGGGTTCTGGAAACACCATATATTTT
>TRBJ1-1|TRBV5-6|.|.
CASSLAGQRYSGTEAFF
TGTGCCAGCAGCTTGGCAGGACAGAGATACTCAGGGACTGAAGCTTTCTTT
>TRBJ1-1|TRBV7-2|.|.
CASSLQGGNTEAFF
TGTGCCAGCAGCTTACAGGGTGGTAACACTGAAGCTTTCTTT
>TRBJ2-3|TRBV18|.|TRBD1
CASSPRQGSTDTQYF
TGTGCCAGCTCACCACGACAGGGAAGCACAGATACGCAGTATTTT
>TRBJ2-3|TRBV19|few|TRBD2
CASRGTSGDLYTQYF
TGTGCCAGTAGGGGGACTAGCGGAGACTTATATACGCAGTATTTT
>TRBJ2-5|TRBV10-3|.|.
CAICRGQSETQYF
TGTGCCATCTGCCGAGGACAGTCGGAGACCCAGTACTTC
>TRBJ2-1|TRBV2|once|.
CASSDYGNEQFF
TGTGCCAGCAGTGATTATGGTAATGAGCAGTTCTTC
>TRBJ2-3|TRBV4-1|.|TRBD2
CASGRAGGNTDTQYF
TGCGCCAGCGGCCGGGCCGGGGGGAACACAGATACGCAGTATTTT
>TRBJ2-5|TRBV5-1|.|.
CASSSGRQETQYF
TGCGCCAGCAGCTCGGGACGGCAAGAGACCCAGTACTTC
>TRBJ1-5|TRBV19|.|.
CASKGFGNQPQHF
TGTGCCAGTAAGGGGTTCGGCAATCAGCCCCAGCATTTT
>TRBJ1-2|TRBV6-6|.|TRBD1
CASSDRGRANYGYTF
TGTGCCAGCAGTGACAGGGGGCGAGCTAACTATGGCTACACCTTC
>TRBJ1-3|TRBV9|.|.
CASSVDPSGGNTIYF
TGTGCCAGCAGCGTAGATCCATCGGGTGGAAACACCATATATTTT
>TRBJ1-5|TRBV7-6|.|.
CASSTRPQHF
TGTGCCAGCAGCACCCGGCCCCAGCATTTT
>TRBJ1-1|TRBV11-2|.|.
CASSPRGVGGLLQAFF
TGTGCCAGCAGCCCAAGGGGGGTGGGAGGCCTATTACAAGCTTTCTTT
>TRBJ2-7|TRBV5-1|.|TRBD1
CASSLEGQGAYEQYF
TGCGCCAGCAGCTTGGAGGGACAGGGGGCCTACGAGCAGTACTTC
>TRBJ2-3|TRBV7-6|once|.
CASSLVLGGSTDTQYF
TGTGCCAGCAGCTTAGTTCTTGGCGGGAGCACAGATACGCAGTATTTT
>TRBJ1-2|TRBV5-6|.|.
CASSFGQADGYTF
TGTGCCAGCAGCTTCGGGCAGGCCGACGGCTACACCTTC
>TRBJ2-2|TRBV5-5|.|TRBD2
CASSLASGGAYTGELFF
TGTGCCAGCAGCTTGGCTAGCGGGGGGGCCTACACCGGGGAGCTGTTTTTT
>TRBJ1-2|TRBV6-1|.|TRBD1
CASSEVGGQGDYGYTF
TGTGCCAGCAGTGAAGTGGGGGGACAGGGTGACTATGGCTACACCTTC
>TRBJ2-7|TRBV28|.|.
CASRPSGTRASYEQYF
TGTGCCAGCAGACCATCGGGAACCCGGGCATCCTACGAGCAGTACTTC
>TRBJ2-3|TRBV7-2|.|.
CASSLGATGETDTQYF
TGTGCCAGCAGCTTAGGGGCAACGGGAGAAACAGATACGCAGTATTTT
>TRBJ2-7|TRBV28|few|.
CASNSPRTAISYEQYF
TGTGCCAGCAATTCCCCTAGGACGGCGATCTCCTACGAGCAGTACTTC
>TRBJ1-5|TRBV28|.|TRBD1
CASSSFRGRNQPQHF
TGTGCCAGCAGTTCTTTCAGGGGGCGCAATCAGCCCCAGCATTTT
>TRBJ1-1|TRBV6-6|.|TRBD1
CASSSLDRGTEAFF
TGTGCCAGCAGTTCCCTGGACAGGGGAACTGAAGCTTTCTTT
>TRBJ1-2|TRBV5-6|.|.
CASSFLGKANYGYTF
TGTGCCAGCAGCTTCTTGGGGAAGGCTAACTATGGCTACACCTTC
>TRBJ2-3|TRBV7-3|.|TRBD2
CASSLGLAGGLDTQYF
TGTGCCAGCAGCCTCGGACTAGCGGGGGGGCTGGATACGCAGTATTTT
>TRBJ2-5|TRBV4-1|.|TRBD2
CASSQDSTSVGRALYF
TGCGCCAGCAGCCAAGATAGCACTAGCGTCGGTAGAGCGCTTTACTTC
>TRBJ2-7|TRBV29-1|.|TRBD2
CSVGPGLATYEQYF
TGCAGCGTCGGCCCGGGACTAGCAACCTACGAGCAGTACTTC
>TRBJ1-1|TRBV4-1|.|.
CASSQDNRAVAEAFF
TGCGCCAGCAGCCAAGACAACAGGGCCGTAGCTGAAGCTTTCTTT
>TRBJ2-1|TRBV5-5|.|TRBD1
CASSSGTGGLNEQFF
TGTGCCAGCAGCTCCGGGACAGGGGGTCTCAATGAGCAGTTCTTC
>TRBJ1-1|TRBV30|.|TRBD1
CAWRMTGGSTEAFF
TGTGCCTGGAGGATGACAGGGGGGTCCACTGAAGCTTTCTTT
>TRBJ2-1|TRBV6-4|.|.
CASSATVSSSYNEQFF
TGTGCCAGCAGTGCCACTGTCTCAAGCTCCTACAATGAGCAGTTCTTC
>TRBJ1-1|TRBV6-5|.|TRBD1
CASSADRGNTEAFF
TGTGCCAGCAGTGCGGACAGGGGGAACACTGAAGCTTTCTTT
>TRBJ1-5|TRBV18|.|.
CASSPSTALEPQHF
TGTGCCAGCTCACCCTCGACTGCCCTGGAGCCCCAGCATTTT
>TRBJ1-2|TRBV19|.|TRBD1
CASSTGQGENGYTF
TGTGCCAGTAGTACCGGACAGGGGGAGAATGGCTACACCTTC
>TRBJ1-2|TRBV28|few|.
CASSLSPTAPGGYTF
TGTGCCAGCAGTTTGTCCCCGACAGCTCCCGGAGGCTACACCTTC
>TRBJ2-7|TRBV6-6|.|.
CASSLSGSQKAYEQYF
TGTGCCAGCAGTTTATCAGGGTCTCAGAAAGCCTACGAGCAGTACTTC
>TRBJ2-5|TRBV5-1|.|.
CASRGETQYF
TGCGCCAGCCGGGGGGAGACCCAGTACTTC
>TRBJ2-5|TRBV7-2|.|.
CASSLELVGTQYF
TGTGCCAGCAGCTTAGAACTAGTAGGGACCCAGTACTTC